The source of this T cell receptor (beta chain) is a study of blood T cell repertoires in COVID-19. Turning to the study itself: The United States, Italy and Spain were the sources of the acute and convalescent COVID-19 samples.

The data were produced by immunoSEQ multiplex PCR, yet TCRdb's version contains in-frame clones alone and is incomplete. The table shows 310,000 or so clones, with 75% to 90% occurring only once. The sequencing sample was made of PBMCs or T cells enriched from blood (not recorded which). The TCR was taken from a woman aged 40 to 49 who had recovered from COVID-19.

CDR3 coding DNA: TGTGCCAGCAGCGTAGTAAGCGGGAGGGTTGCCGGGGAGCTGTTTTTT. It is translated as CASSVVSGRVAGELFF. The chain employs TRBV9 and TRBJ2-2; 10 bases line up with TRBD2. This CDR3 spans 16 amino acids. Per germline, CDR1 SGDLS and CDR2 YYNGEE. V lost 0 bases, J lost 6 bases, and 5 bases stayed unmatched.